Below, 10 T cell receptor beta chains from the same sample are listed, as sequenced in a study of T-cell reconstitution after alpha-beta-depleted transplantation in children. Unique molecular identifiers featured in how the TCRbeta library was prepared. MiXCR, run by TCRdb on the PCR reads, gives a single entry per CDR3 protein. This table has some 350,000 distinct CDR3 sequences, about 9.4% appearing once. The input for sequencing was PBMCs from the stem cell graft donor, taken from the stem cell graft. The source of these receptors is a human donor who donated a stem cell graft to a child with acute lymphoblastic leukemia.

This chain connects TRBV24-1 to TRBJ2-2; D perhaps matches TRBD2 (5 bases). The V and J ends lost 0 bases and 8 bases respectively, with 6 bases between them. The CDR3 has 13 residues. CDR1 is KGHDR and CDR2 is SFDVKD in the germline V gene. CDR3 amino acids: CATSDLGGGELFF. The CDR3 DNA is TGTGCCACCAGTGATTTGGGAGGTGGGGAGCTGTTTTTT.

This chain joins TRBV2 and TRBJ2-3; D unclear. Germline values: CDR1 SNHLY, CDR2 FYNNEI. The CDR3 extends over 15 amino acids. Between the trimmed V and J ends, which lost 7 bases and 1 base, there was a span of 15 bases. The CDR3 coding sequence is TGTGCCAGCATGCCGTCAACCCTGCGCACAGATACGCAGTATTTT. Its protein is CASMPSTLRTDTQYF. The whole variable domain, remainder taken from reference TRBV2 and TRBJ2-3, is EPEVTQTPSHQVTQMGQEVILRCVPISNHLYFYWYRQILGQKVEFLVSFYNNEISEKSEIFDDQFSVERPDGSNFTLKIRSTKLEDSAMYFCASMPSTLRTDTQYFGPGTRLTVL.

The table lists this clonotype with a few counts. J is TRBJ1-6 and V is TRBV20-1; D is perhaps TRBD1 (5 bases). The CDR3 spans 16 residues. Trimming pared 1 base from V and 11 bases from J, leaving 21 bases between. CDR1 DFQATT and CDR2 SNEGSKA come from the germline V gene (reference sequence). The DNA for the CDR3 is TGCAGTGCTAGAGGGGGACTGTTGGGCCTAACGACACCCCTCCACTTT. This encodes CSARGGLLGLTTPLHF.

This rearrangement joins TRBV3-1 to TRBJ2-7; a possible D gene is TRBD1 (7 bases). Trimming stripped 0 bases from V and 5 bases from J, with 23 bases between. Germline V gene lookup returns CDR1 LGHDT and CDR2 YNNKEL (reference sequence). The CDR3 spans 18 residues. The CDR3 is CASSQDGGGYISGNEQYF. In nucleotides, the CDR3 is TGTGCCAGCAGCCAAGATGGAGGGGGCTACATTTCGGGCAACGAGCAGTACTTC.

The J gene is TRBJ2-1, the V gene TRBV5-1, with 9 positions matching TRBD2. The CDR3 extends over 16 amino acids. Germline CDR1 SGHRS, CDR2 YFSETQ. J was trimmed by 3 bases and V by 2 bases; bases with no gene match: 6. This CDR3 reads CASSFGAGGLYNEQFF. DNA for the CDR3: TGCGCCAGCAGCTTCGGAGCGGGAGGCCTCTACAATGAGCAGTTCTTC.

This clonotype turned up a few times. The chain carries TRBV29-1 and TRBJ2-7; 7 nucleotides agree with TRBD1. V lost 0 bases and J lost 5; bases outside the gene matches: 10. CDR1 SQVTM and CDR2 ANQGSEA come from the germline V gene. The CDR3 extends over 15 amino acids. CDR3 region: CSVEDPTQGSNEQYF. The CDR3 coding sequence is TGCAGCGTTGAAGATCCGACACAGGGGTCCAACGAGCAGTACTTC.

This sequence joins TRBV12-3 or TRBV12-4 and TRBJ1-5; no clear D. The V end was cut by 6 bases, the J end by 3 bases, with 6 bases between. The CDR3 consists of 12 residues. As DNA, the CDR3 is TGTGCCAGCAGGACACTCAATCAGCCCCAGCATTTT. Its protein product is CASRTLNQPQHF.

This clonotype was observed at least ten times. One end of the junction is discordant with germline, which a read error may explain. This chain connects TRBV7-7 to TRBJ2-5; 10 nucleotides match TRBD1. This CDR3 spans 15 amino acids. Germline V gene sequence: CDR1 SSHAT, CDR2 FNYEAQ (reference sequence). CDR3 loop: CASSLVGDRGETQYF. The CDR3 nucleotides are TGTGCTAGCAGCTTAGTGGGGGACAGGGGAGAGACCCAGTACTTC. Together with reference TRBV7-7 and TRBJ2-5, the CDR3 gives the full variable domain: GAGVSQSPRYKVTKRGQDVTLRCDPISSHATLYWYQQALGQGPEFLTYFNYEAQPDKSGLPSDRFSAERPEGSISTLTIQRTEQRDSAMYRCASSLVGDRGETQYFGPGTRLLVL.

CDR3 nucleotides: TGTGCCAGCAGCCGCGGACGGCAGAGCTACGAGCAGTACTTC. The encoded protein is CASSRGRQSYEQYF. The chain recombines TRBV7-2 with TRBJ2-7; D is unresolved. The V gene's germline CDR1 is SGHTA and CDR2 FQGNSA. CDR3 length equals 14 residues. Trimming cost V 5 bases and J 3 bases, with 14 bases left between them.

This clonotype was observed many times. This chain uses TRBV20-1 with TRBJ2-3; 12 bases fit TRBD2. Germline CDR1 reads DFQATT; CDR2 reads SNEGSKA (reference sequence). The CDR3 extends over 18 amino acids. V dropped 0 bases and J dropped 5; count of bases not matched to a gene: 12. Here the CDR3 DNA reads TGCAGTGCTAGAGATCTTCCCCGGGCTAGCGGGAGGGGAGATACGCAGTATTTT. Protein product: CSARDLPRASGRGDTQYF.